The text below deals with one T cell receptor (beta chain). Its specificity is unknown. The source of the sample is a study of shared clonotypes between healthy human individuals. Sorted-subset replicate PCR reactions were performed with around 210 ng DNA, corresponding to roughly 30,000 T cell genomes. Assay used: immunoSEQ multiplex PCR; TCRdb lists only in-frame clones, some missing. The table shows approximately 2.1 million clones, with approximately 95% occurring only once. This CDR3 is 13 amino acids long. Trimming pared 3 bases from V and 5 bases from J, leaving 10 bases between. CDR1 is SEHNR, CDR2 FQNEAQ, per germline (reference sequence). Broader study findings: Of the naive CD4 clonotypes, about 5.4% were shared across a few donors. Non-shared clonotypes were found to have lower generation probabilities than the clonotypes that were shared by all four of the sorted-subset donors.

The specimen sequenced was naive CD4+ T cells from PBMCs. Specified subset: CD45RA+ positively selected. The chain combines TRBV7-9 with TRBJ1-1; D gene ambiguous. The sequence derives from a man younger than 35 in good health. Some clones in this sample may be carry-over from other donors' samples. The CDR3 nucleotides read TGTGCCAGCAGCTTTAAAAGGGAGACTGAAGCTTTCTTT. This codes for CASSFKRETEAFF.